A selection of T cell receptor beta chains follows, all from one sample in a study of blood T cell repertoires in COVID-19. Some clones are missing from TCRdb's copy, which holds only in-frame ones; the method was immunoSEQ multiplex PCR. The data hold 250,000 to 300,000 clones, with around 87% observed a single time. Sequenced material: peripheral blood. These receptors were collected from a woman in her fifties or sixties who had recovered from COVID-19. Both conserved end residues are trimmed from each CDR3. Fields, in order: clone size, J gene, V gene, D gene, CDR3 protein. A D gene is named only where the DNA matches it firmly. Rows give clone size only sometimes, using once, few, many, or a class for an expanded clone.

>-|TRBJ1-2|TRBV7-2|TRBD1
ASSYRTGAGGGYT
>many|TRBJ2-1|TRBV28|-
ASSFPGLPYNEQF
>-|TRBJ1-1|TRBV30|TRBD1
AWRSGTENTEAF
>-|TRBJ1-1|TRBV18|-
ASSPFETADAEAF
>-|TRBJ2-5|TRBV5-6|TRBD2
ASSNSGGAAETQY
>-|TRBJ1-2|TRBV28|-
ASSAGYGYT
>-|TRBJ1-5|TRBV2|TRBD1
ASSGTGSQPQH
>-|TRBJ1-3|TRBV6-2/TRBV6-3|-
ASSEDNRSGNTIY
>-|TRBJ2-2|TRBV30|-
AWRAGTNTGELF
>-|TRBJ1-1|TRBV5-1|-
ASSLPDTEAF
>-|TRBJ1-2|TRBV12-3/TRBV12-4|TRBD1
ASSRNGDSHT
>-|TRBJ2-7|TRBV6-2/TRBV6-3|-
ASSYPTNSYEQY
>-|TRBJ2-2|TRBV3-1/TRBV3-2|TRBD1
ASSQWDSRAGELF
>-|TRBJ2-2|TRBV30|TRBD1
AWSVLRGRDTGELF
>-|TRBJ1-2|TRBV12-3/TRBV12-4|TRBD1
ASSPGTAYGYT
>-|TRBJ1-1|TRBV6-5|TRBD1
ASSGGRLMNTEAF
>-|TRBJ2-3|TRBV19|-
ASTRRGFTDTQY
>-|TRBJ1-1|TRBV19|-
ASSIGLTEAF
>once|TRBJ2-7|TRBV27|-
ASGRNEQY
>-|TRBJ2-1|TRBV5-1|TRBD1
ASSLGMGQGASEQF
>-|TRBJ2-5|TRBV5-1|-
ASSLYVPWGPQETQY
>-|TRBJ1-2|TRBV3-1/TRBV3-2|-
ASLNCGRDFRGYT
>-|TRBJ1-2|TRBV9|-
ASSVDSLDGYT
>-|TRBJ2-7|TRBV5-6|TRBD2
ASSLRGLLAGASYEQY
>-|TRBJ2-3|TRBV10-3|TRBD2
AISLTGTTSSTDTQY
>-|TRBJ2-3|TRBV11-3|-
ASSPDTDTQY